This note documents a single T cell receptor beta chain sequence. Its antigen is still unknown. This record belongs to a study of cytomegalovirus exposure and HLA in healthy donors. Study findings and constraints: Within a later analysis, the majority of CMV-associated TCR beta chains appeared HLA-restricted. The study designated 160 or so TCR beta chains cytomegalovirus-associated. A reported reduction in N-insertions relative to the 666-donor mean was seen in an Asian-associated ancestry cluster in a later analysis.

Germline assignment: CDR1 SNHLY and CDR2 FYNNEI. Trimming at V came to 8 bases and at J to 8 bases, leaving 3 bases not matched to a gene. CDR3 length equals 12 residues. 13 Jbeta primers and 60 Vbeta primers were used for the PCR. Assay used: immunoSEQ multiplex PCR; TCRdb lists only in-frame clones, some missing. The table lists roughly 78,000 clones. The specimen sequenced was PBMCs. The chain combines TRBV2 with TRBJ2-2; the match to TRBD1 covers 9 bases. The clonotype originates from a middle-aged man in good health and CMV-seronegative. CDR3 loop: CASHRGLGELFF. Here the CDR3 DNA reads TGTGCCAGCCACAGGGGGCTTGGGGAGCTGTTTTTT.